This record covers a single T cell receptor (beta chain). This sample was taken from a study of blood T cell repertoires in COVID-19. The wider study: Both acute and convalescent COVID-19 samples were obtained from the United States, Italy and Spain. In each case, the material was cDNA or gDNA derived from T cells, B-cell-depleted T cells, or PBMCs.

Clones were sequenced by immunoSEQ multiplex PCR, and TCRdb holds only the in-frame ones, with some missing. This table has about 73,000 clones, around four fifths appearing once. The TCR was taken from a man older than 75 with active or convalescent COVID-19. The sample was peripheral blood.

CDR3 protein: CASSRMAARGPQPQHF. CDR3 bases: TGCGCCAGCAGCCGAATGGCCGCCAGGGGACCTCAGCCCCAGCATTTT. This chain uses TRBV4-1 with TRBJ1-5; D might be TRBD1 (6 bases). V was cut by 4 bases and J by 6 bases, with 19 bases left in between. From germline, CDR1 is MGHRA and CDR2 YSYEKL. This CDR3 has 16 amino acids.